A single sample gave rise to the 5 T cell receptor beta chains below, sequenced in a study of control samples from healthy donors and cancer patients. Clones were read by immunoSEQ multiplex PCR, and TCRdb kept only the in-frame ones, dropping some. The table includes under 150,000 clones, over 90% detected once. Sequencing input: blood. These receptor sequences come from a man aged 30-40 years in good health.

The gene calls are TRBV4-1 and TRBJ2-5; 7 nucleotides align to TRBD2. Germline loops: CDR1 MGHRA, CDR2 YSYEKL. V gave up 11 bases and J gave up 6 bases; unmatched junction bases: 12. The CDR3 consists of 13 residues. CDR3 sequence: CAFLAGVRKTQYF. The CDR3 DNA reads as TGCGCCTTTTTAGCGGGCGTCCGGAAGACCCAGTACTTC.

This clone appeared a single time. This rearrangement joins TRBV6-6 to TRBJ2-4, with 9 bases lining up with TRBD1. The V gene end was trimmed by 5 bases and the J gene end by 0 bases; junction bases not matched to a gene: 17. CDR1 and CDR2 (germline): MNHNY, SVGAGI (reference sequence). This CDR3 has 20 amino acids. CDR3 in amino acids: CASSPYYKLDRGLAKNIQYF. In DNA form, the CDR3 reads TGTGCCAGCAGTCCTTACTATAAATTGGACAGGGGTCTAGCCAAAAACATTCAGTACTTC.

In its sample, this clone was seen once. V usage is TRBV25-1 and J usage is TRBJ1-2; 8 nucleotides align to TRBD1. Germline CDR1 is MGHDK and CDR2 is SYGVNS. V lost 4 bases and J lost 1; bases outside the gene matches: 2. The CDR3 totals 14 residues. This CDR3 reads CASSGGQGNYGYTF. In nucleotides, the CDR3 is TGTGCCAGCAGTGGCGGACAGGGTAACTATGGCTACACCTTC.

This sequence joins TRBV18 and TRBJ1-2, with D maybe TRBD1 (5 bases). The CDR3 totals 15 residues. The germline V gene has CDR1 KGHSH and CDR2 LQKENI. V lost 3 bases and J lost 2, with 13 bases in between. DNA for the CDR3: TGTGCCAGCTCACCGGTGGGGACGGGGAACTATGGCTACACCTTC. Amino acid sequence: CASSPVGTGNYGYTF.

This clone was seen just once. In this CDR3 the conserved last residue, phenylalanine or tryptophan, is missing, so a read error is likely. No DNA is shown, since the ends of the CDR3 on it are uncertain; the CDR3 is the one TCRdb lists. The chain has TRBV2 and TRBJ2-7. Including both end residues, the CDR3 is 13 amino acids long. CDR1 SNHLY and CDR2 FYNNEI come from the germline V gene. Here the CDR3 reads CASSDGSPAVPTT.